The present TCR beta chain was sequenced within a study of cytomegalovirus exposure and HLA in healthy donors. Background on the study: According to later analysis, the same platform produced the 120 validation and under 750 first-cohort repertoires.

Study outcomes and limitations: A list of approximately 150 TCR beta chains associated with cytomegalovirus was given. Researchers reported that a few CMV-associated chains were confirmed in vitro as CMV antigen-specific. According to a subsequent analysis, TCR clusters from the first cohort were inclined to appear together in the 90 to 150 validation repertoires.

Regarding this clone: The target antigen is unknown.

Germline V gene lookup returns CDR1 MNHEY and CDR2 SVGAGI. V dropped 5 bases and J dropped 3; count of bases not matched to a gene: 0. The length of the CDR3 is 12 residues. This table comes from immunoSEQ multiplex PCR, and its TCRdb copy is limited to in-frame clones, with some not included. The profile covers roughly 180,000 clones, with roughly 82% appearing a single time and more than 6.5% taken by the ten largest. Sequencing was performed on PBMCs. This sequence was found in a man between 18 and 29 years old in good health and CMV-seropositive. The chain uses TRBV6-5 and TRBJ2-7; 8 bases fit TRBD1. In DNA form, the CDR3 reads TGTGCCAGCAGTGGGACAGGCTACGAGCAGTACTTC. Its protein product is CASSGTGYEQYF.